This T cell receptor beta chain was observed in a study of technical replicates of blood from four donors. Sequenced by immunoSEQ multiplex PCR; TCRdb stores in-frame clones only, minus some. Among some 80,000 clones listed, approximately 96% were seen once. V lost 5 bases and J lost 3; bases outside the gene matches: 0. This CDR3 region has 12 residues. Germline loops: CDR1 SEHNR, CDR2 FQNEAQ (reference sequence). The gene calls are TRBV7-9 and TRBJ2-7; 8 bases map to TRBD2. The sequencing sample was made of T cells isolated from PBMCs. The clonotype was recovered from a human donor in good health. CDR3 sequence: CASSAGGYEQYF. In DNA form, the CDR3 reads TGTGCCAGCAGCGCGGGAGGCTACGAGCAGTACTTC.